This T cell receptor beta chain was recovered during a study of T cell responses to AZD1222 COVID-19 vaccine. Overall study findings and caveats: Close to half of spike-specific TCRs reportedly recognize unmutated variant regions.

Assay used: immunoSEQ multiplex PCR; TCRdb lists only in-frame clones, some missing. The table records about 120,000 clones, less than 90% of them present only once. To note about this clone: Antigen unknown.

Deletions cut 6 bases from V and 2 bases from J, with 16 bases between. This CDR3 has 15 residues. Germline loops: CDR1 MDHEN, CDR2 SYDVKM. Sequencing used peripheral blood, obtained on day 0 of AZD1222 vaccination. This clonotype originated in an adult in good health. V and J are TRBV28 and TRBJ1-2; D not resolved. The CDR3 here is CASRPTERLNYGYTF. The CDR3 region has the DNA TGTGCCAGCAGACCCACCGAACGCTTGAACTATGGCTACACCTTC.